The 20 T cell receptor beta chains reported below all come from one sample, sequenced in a study of blood T cell repertoires in COVID-19. The assay was immunoSEQ multiplex PCR, and TCRdb's table has in-frame clones only and misses some. The sample lists under 150,000 clones; around four fifths were seen once. Sequenced input: peripheral blood. All receptors come from a man aged 25 to 45 with acute or convalescent COVID-19.

The chain is built from TRBV10-3 and TRBJ1-2, with 7 nucleotides matching TRBD1. This CDR3 contains 14 residues. V trimming: 2 bases; J trimming: 4 bases; junction bases outside the gene matches: 4. Germline V gives CDR1 ENHRY, CDR2 SYGVKD. The CDR3 sequence: CAISEPGDSYGYTF. The CDR3 nucleotides read TGTGCCATCAGTGAGCCGGGGGACAGCTATGGCTACACCTTC.

The chain has TRBV27 and TRBJ1-1; 9 bases map to TRBD1. The J segment lost 4 bases and the V segment lost 4 bases, leaving 4 bases of the junction unmatched. The CDR3 runs to 14 residues. The germline V gene has CDR1 MNHEY and CDR2 SMNVEV (reference sequence). CDR3 nucleotides: TGTGCCAGCAGTTGGACAGGGGAAGGCACTGAAGCTTTCTTT. Amino acid sequence: CASSWTGEGTEAFF.

CDR3 DNA sequence: TGTGCCAGCAGCCAGGACAGGGAAGAGACCCAGTACTTC. Translation gives CASSQDREETQYF. The chain joins TRBV7-2 to TRBJ2-5; the match to TRBD1 covers 8 bases. The trim removed 5 bases at V and 3 bases at J, leaving 2 bases unmatched. Germline V gene lookup returns CDR1 SGHTA and CDR2 FQGNSA. This CDR3 region has 13 residues. Filled out from reference TRBV7-2 and TRBJ2-5, the complete variable domain reads GAGVSQSPSNKVTEKGKDVELRCDPISGHTALYWYRQSLGQGLEFLIYFQGNSAPDKSGLPSDRFSAERTGGSVSTLTIQRTQQEDSAVYLCASSQDREETQYFGPGTRLLVL.

This clone turned up a few times. The V and J genes are TRBV29-1 and TRBJ1-1, with D hard to call. From germline, CDR1 is SQVTM and CDR2 ANQGSEA. V shed 5 bases and J shed 1 base, with 8 bases lying between them. CDR3 size: 12 residues. CDR3 nucleotides: TGCAGCGTTTACTCCGGGAACACTGAAGCTTTCTTT. Amino acid sequence: CSVYSGNTEAFF.

This sequence joins TRBV5-1 and TRBJ1-3; D is perhaps TRBD1 (6 bases). V lost 0 bases to trimming and J lost 1 base, with 11 bases between them. The germline CDR1 and CDR2 sequences are SGHRS and YFSETQ. CDR3 length: 16 amino acids. The CDR3 is CASSLDTQGSGNTIYF. The CDR3 bases are TGCGCCAGCAGCTTGGACACGCAGGGGTCTGGAAACACCATATATTTT.

The CDR3 bases are TGCGCCAGCAGCTTGGGACAGCCCCTTTGGGAGACCCAGTACTTC. Encoded protein: CASSLGQPLWETQYF. The chain joins TRBV5-1 to TRBJ2-5, with a possible D match to TRBD1 (5 bases). CDR1 SGHRS and CDR2 YFSETQ come from the germline V gene. Deletions cut 0 bases from V and 5 bases from J, with 14 bases between. This CDR3 is built from 15 residues.

The V and J genes are TRBV7-2 and TRBJ2-5; D might be TRBD2 (6 bases). The V end lost 1 base, the J end lost 5 bases, and 14 bases lay between the germline ends. This CDR3 has 15 residues. CDR1 and CDR2 (germline): SGHTA, FQGNSA. The DNA for the CDR3 is TGTGCCAGCAGCTTAGTCGGCCTAGCGTTGGAGACCCAGTACTTC. Its protein is CASSLVGLALETQYF.

This clone is termed medium-sized. The rearrangement links TRBV29-1 to TRBJ1-1, with D unresolved. Germline values: CDR1 SQVTM, CDR2 ANQGSEA. The V end was cut by 7 bases, the J end by 5 bases, with 8 bases between. The CDR3 runs to 10 residues. CDR3: CSASHTEAFF. CDR3 DNA sequence: TGCAGCGCATCACATACTGAAGCTTTCTTT.

The V call is TRBV19, the J call TRBJ1-5; D ambiguous. Germline V gene lookup returns CDR1 LNHDA and CDR2 SQIVND (reference sequence). V was cut by 7 bases and J by 3 bases, with 16 bases left in between. The CDR3 extends over 15 amino acids. CDR3 residues: CASTPRRALNQPQHF. The CDR3 DNA follows: TGTGCCAGTACCCCGAGGAGGGCCCTCAATCAGCCCCAGCATTTT.

The rearrangement uses TRBV9 and TRBJ1-4, with 7 bases aligning to TRBD1. The germline CDR1 and CDR2 sequences are SGDLS and YYNGEE. The CDR3 spans 15 residues. V trimming: 4 bases; J trimming: 5 bases; junction bases outside the gene matches: 8. The CDR3 region has the DNA TGTGCCAGCAGCATTGGGGACAGTGGGAATGAAAAACTGTTTTTT. Translating gives CASSIGDSGNEKLFF. Using reference TRBV9 and TRBJ1-4 for the parts outside the CDR3, the full variable domain is DSGVTQTPKHLITATGQRVTLRCSPRSGDLSVYWYQQSLDQGLQFLIQYYNGEERAKGNILERFSAQQFPDLHSELNLSSLELGDSALYFCASSIGDSGNEKLFFGSGTQLSVL.

This rearrangement joins TRBV5-1 to TRBJ2-1, with TRBD2 matching over 8 bases. The V gene end was trimmed by 0 bases and the J gene end by 1 base; junction bases not matched to a gene: 9. The CDR3 sequence is 18 residues long. Germline CDR1 and CDR2: SGHRS and YFSETQ. In nucleotides, the CDR3 is TGCGCCAGCAGCTTGGCCAGGGGTCTAGCGGGTTCCTACAATGAGCAGTTCTTC. Translated, it gives CASSLARGLAGSYNEQFF.

This clone was recorded once. The chain couples TRBV5-1 to TRBJ2-7; 7 bases align to TRBD1. Looked up from germline, CDR1 is SGHRS and CDR2 is YFSETQ. The CDR3 sequence is 13 residues long. V shed 2 bases and J 2 bases; nucleotides not matched to a gene: 1. CDR3 in DNA: TGCGCCAGCAGCTTCACAGGGGCCTACGAGCAGTACGTC. This encodes CASSFTGAYEQYV.

The V call is TRBV27, the J call TRBJ2-5; 13 bases match TRBD2. The germline CDR1 and CDR2 sequences are MNHEY and SMNVEV (reference sequence). This CDR3 contains 18 residues. J lost 5 bases, V lost 5 bases, and 14 bases had no gene match. CDR3 loop: CASSPSGLAGASKETQYF. In DNA form, the CDR3 reads TGTGCCAGCAGTCCGAGCGGACTAGCGGGAGCCTCGAAGGAGACCCAGTACTTC.

The sample holds a few counts of this clone. The chain carries TRBV12-3 or TRBV12-4 and TRBJ1-2; D unresolved. V gave up 6 bases and J gave up 5 bases, with 10 bases separating them. CDR3 size: 12 residues. The CDR3 DNA reads as TGTGCCAGCAGCACGGACTTTTATGGCTACACCTTC. This codes for CASSTDFYGYTF.

The gene calls are TRBV9 and TRBJ2-1; 9 bases align to TRBD2. Germline CDR1 reads SGDLS; CDR2 reads YYNGEE. V was pared by 0 bases and J by 6 bases, with 4 bases of the junction left unmatched. The CDR3 length is 15 residues. The CDR3 is CASSVGGRAGNEQFF. In nucleotides, the CDR3 is TGTGCCAGCAGCGTAGGCGGGAGGGCCGGCAATGAGCAGTTCTTC.

The chain is built from TRBV12-3 or TRBV12-4 and TRBJ2-5; maybe TRBD2 (7 bases). Trimming stripped 6 bases from V and 5 bases from J, with 13 bases between. CDR3 length: 13 amino acids. The CDR3 loop is CASSPGGLETQYF. CDR3 DNA sequence: TGTGCCAGCAGCCCCGGGGGGCTGGAGACCCAGTACTTC.

J is TRBJ2-1 and V is TRBV2; possible D gene TRBD2, 6 bases. Trimming took off 4 bases at V and 9 bases at J, with 28 bases between the two ends. This CDR3 has 18 residues. Germline CDR1 SNHLY, CDR2 FYNNEI. The CDR3 loop is CASSVFGQGNWRGGEQFF. The CDR3 bases are TGTGCCAGCAGTGTTTTCGGCCAGGGAAACTGGAGGGGCGGTGAGCAGTTCTTC.

V and J are TRBV5-1 and TRBJ2-2, with 9 bases that match TRBD2. V lost 4 bases, J lost 5 bases, and 6 bases stayed unmatched. Germline lookup yields CDR1 SGHRS and CDR2 YFSETQ. The CDR3 covers 15 residues. The chain's CDR3 is CASSPSSGNTGELFF. For the CDR3, the DNA is TGCGCCAGCAGCCCCTCTAGCGGGAATACCGGGGAGCTGTTTTTT.

This clone turned up a few times. This chain uses TRBV5-7 with TRBJ1-5; 9 nucleotides line up with TRBD1. TRBV5-7 is given ORF status, its function remaining uncertain. This CDR3 has 15 amino acids. The V segment lost 3 bases and the J segment 7 bases; nucleotides outside the gene matches: 8. The CDR3 DNA reads TGTGCCAGCAGCTGTGGACAGGGGATGTGGCAGCCCCAGCATTTT. Translated: CASSCGQGMWQPQHF.

The chain recombines TRBV2 with TRBJ1-1; 10 bases align to TRBD1. The CDR3 has 15 residues. The junction had 9 bases not matched to a gene; V was cut back by 5 bases and J by 6 bases. Germline CDR1 reads SNHLY; CDR2 reads FYNNEI. The CDR3 reads CASSQPGQGWPEAFF. The CDR3 DNA reads TGTGCCAGCAGTCAACCGGGACAGGGGTGGCCTGAAGCTTTCTTT.